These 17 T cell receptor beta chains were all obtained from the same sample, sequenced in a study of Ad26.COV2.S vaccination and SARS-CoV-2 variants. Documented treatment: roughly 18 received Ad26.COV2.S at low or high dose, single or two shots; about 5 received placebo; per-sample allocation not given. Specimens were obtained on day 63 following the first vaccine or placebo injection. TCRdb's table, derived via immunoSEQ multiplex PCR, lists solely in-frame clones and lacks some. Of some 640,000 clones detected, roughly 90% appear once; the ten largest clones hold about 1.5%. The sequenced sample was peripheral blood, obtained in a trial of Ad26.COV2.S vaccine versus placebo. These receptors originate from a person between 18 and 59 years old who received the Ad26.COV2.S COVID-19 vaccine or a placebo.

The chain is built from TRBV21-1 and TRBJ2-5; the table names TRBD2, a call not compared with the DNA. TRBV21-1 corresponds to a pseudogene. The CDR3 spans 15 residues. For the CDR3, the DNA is TGTGCCAGCAGCAAAGAGCCGGGTTGGCCAGAGACCCAGTACTTC. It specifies CASSKEPGWPETQYF.

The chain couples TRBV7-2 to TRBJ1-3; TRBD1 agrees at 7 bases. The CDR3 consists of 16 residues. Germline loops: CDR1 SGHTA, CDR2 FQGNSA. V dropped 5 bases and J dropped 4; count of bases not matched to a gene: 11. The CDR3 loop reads CASSPQGVLVGNTIYF. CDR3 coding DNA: TGTGCCAGCAGCCCCCAGGGGGTTCTGGTAGGAAACACCATATATTTT.

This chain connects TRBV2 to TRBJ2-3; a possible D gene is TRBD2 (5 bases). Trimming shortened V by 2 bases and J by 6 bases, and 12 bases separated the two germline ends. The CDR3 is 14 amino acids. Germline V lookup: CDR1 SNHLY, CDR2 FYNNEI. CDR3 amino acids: CASSESGEYDTQYF. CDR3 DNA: TGTGCCAGCAGTGAAAGTGGGGAGTATGATACGCAGTATTTT.

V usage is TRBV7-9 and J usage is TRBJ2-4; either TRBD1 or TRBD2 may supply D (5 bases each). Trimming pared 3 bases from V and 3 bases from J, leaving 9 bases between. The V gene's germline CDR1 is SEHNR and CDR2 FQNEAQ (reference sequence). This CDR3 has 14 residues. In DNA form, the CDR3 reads TGTGCCAGCAGCTTGGGGGATATCAAAAACATTCAGTACTTC. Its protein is CASSLGDIKNIQYF.

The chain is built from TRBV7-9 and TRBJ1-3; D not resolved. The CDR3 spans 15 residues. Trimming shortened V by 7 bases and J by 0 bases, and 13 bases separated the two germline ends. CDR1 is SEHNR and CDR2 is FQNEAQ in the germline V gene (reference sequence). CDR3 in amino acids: CASIPGSLSGNTIYF. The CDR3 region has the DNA TGTGCCAGCATCCCCGGGTCACTCTCTGGAAACACCATATATTTT. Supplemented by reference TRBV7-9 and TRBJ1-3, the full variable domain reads DTGVSQNPRHKITKRGQNVTFRCDPISEHNRLYWYRQTLGQGPEFLTYFQNEAQLEKSRLLSDRFSAERPKGSFSTLEIQRTEQGDSAMYLCASIPGSLSGNTIYFGEGSWLTVV.

CDR3 amino acids: CASSYLQGLSYEQYF. For the CDR3, the DNA is TGTGCCAGCAGTTACCTGCAGGGGTTAAGCTACGAGCAGTACTTC. The chain joins TRBV6-6 to TRBJ2-7; D is perhaps TRBD1 (6 bases). Germline V gives CDR1 MNHNY, CDR2 SVGAGI (reference sequence). The CDR3 is made up of 15 amino acids. Trimming left V 2 bases short and J 3 bases short, with 14 bases between.

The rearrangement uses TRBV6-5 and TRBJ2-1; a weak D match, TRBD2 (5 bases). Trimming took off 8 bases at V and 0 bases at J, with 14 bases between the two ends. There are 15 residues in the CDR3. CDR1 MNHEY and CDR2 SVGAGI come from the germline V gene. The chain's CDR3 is CASRRGIDSYNEQFF. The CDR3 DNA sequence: TGTGCCAGCCGAAGAGGGATAGACTCCTACAATGAGCAGTTCTTC.

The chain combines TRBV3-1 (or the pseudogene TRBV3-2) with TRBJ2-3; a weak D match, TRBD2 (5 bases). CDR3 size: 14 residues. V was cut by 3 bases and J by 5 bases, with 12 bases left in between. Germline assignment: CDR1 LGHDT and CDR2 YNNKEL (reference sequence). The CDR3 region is CASSQSLAIDTQYF. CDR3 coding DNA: TGTGCCAGCAGCCAGTCCCTAGCTATAGATACGCAGTATTTT.

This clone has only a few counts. CDR3: CASSPFGEYGYTF. DNA of the CDR3: TGTGCCAGCTCACCATTTGGGGAATATGGCTACACCTTC. The V call is TRBV18, the J call TRBJ1-2, with D unclear. This CDR3 has 13 residues. Looked up from germline, CDR1 is KGHSH and CDR2 is LQKENI. V gave up 2 bases and J gave up 5 bases, with 9 bases separating them.

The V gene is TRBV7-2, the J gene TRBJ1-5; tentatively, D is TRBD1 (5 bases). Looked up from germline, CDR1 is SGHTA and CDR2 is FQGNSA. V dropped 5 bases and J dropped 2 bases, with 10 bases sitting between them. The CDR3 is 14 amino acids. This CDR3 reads CASSRTGGNQPQHF. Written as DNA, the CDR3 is TGTGCCAGCAGCAGGACGGGGGGCAATCAGCCCCAGCATTTT.

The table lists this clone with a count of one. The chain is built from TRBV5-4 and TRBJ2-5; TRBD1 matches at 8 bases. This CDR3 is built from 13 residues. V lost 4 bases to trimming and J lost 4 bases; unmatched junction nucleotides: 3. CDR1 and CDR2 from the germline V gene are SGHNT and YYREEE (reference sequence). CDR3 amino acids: CASSPTGGETQYF. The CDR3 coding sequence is TGTGCCAGCAGCCCAACAGGGGGAGAGACCCAGTACTTC.

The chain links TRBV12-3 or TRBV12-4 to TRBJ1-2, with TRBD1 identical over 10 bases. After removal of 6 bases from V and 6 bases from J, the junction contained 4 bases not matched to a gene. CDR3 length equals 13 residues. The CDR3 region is CASRVGTGDGYTF. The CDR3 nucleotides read TGTGCCAGCAGAGTCGGGACAGGGGATGGCTACACCTTC.

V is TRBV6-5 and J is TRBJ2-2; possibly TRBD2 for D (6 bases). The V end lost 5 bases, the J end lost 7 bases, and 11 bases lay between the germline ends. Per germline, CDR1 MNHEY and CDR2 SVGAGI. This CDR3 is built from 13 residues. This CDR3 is CASSTGTFGELFF. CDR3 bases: TGTGCCAGCAGTACCGGGACTTTCGGGGAGCTGTTTTTT.

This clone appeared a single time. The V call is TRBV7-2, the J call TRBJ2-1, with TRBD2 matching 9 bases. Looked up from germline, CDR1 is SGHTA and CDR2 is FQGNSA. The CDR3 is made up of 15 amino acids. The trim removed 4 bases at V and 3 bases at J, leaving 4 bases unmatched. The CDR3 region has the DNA TGTGCCAGCAGCTCGAGCGGGGGGAACTACAATGAGCAGTTCTTC. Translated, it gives CASSSSGGNYNEQFF.

CDR3 loop: CASSPTGNTEAFF. The CDR3 nucleotides read TGCGCCAGCAGCCCGACAGGGAACACTGAAGCTTTCTTT. V gene TRBV4-1 combines with J gene TRBJ1-1; weak D call: TRBD1 (6 bases). The germline V gene encodes CDR1 MGHRA and CDR2 YSYEKL. Trimming took off 4 bases at V and 1 base at J, with 7 bases between the two ends. This CDR3 region has 13 residues.

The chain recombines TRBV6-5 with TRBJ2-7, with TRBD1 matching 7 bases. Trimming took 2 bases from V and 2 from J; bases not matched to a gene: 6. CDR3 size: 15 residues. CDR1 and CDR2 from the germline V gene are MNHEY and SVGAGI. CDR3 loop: CASSYRRDSPYEQYF. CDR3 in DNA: TGTGCCAGCAGTTACCGTCGGGACAGTCCCTACGAGCAGTACTTC.

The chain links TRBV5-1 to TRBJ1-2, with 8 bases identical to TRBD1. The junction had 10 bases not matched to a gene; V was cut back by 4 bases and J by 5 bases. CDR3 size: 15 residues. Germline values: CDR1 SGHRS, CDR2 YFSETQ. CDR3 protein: CASSDQQGGRYGYTF. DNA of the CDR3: TGCGCCAGCAGCGACCAACAGGGGGGCCGTTATGGCTACACCTTC.